This T cell receptor (beta chain) was recorded in a study of blood T cell repertoires in COVID-19 (TCRdb year 2020). Concerning the study at large: The collaborator samples originated in the United States, Italy and Spain and spanned the acute and convalescent phases of COVID-19. The material from the prospective study consisted of cDNA or gDNA derived from T cells, B-cell-depleted T cells, or PBMCs. Subjects who had been exposed to COVID-19, were actively infected with it, or had recovered from it provided the deeply sampled blood TCRbeta repertoires that made up the dataset. The repertoires were released in a freely available public database meant as a resource for research on the immune response to SARS-CoV-2. Samples came from the ongoing ImmuneRACE study (first 160 participants) plus 1,254 subjects from 6 global collaborators. Nearly every sample came with metadata listing a de-identified subject ID, COVID-19 status, age in years and sex. Where HLA class I and class II types were available, the types were taken from metadata supplied by the sample provider, not from assay-based typing.

TCRbeta CDR3 regions were amplified from genomic DNA by means of the immunoSEQ Assay, a bias-controlled multiplex PCR. In the source study's methods: Nucleated cell counts per sample were estimated from amplification of reference gene primers within the assay. To quantify the absolute abundance of each unique TCRbeta CDR3 rearrangement, sequence reads were collapsed and filtered. For each sample, productive Simpson clonality was calculated as the square root of Simpson's diversity index over productive rearrangements. TCRdb carries this immuneACCESS record with in-frame sequences only. Its versions omit some clonotypes, under half of them owing to an unresolved V gene in the studies checked, with the rest unexplained. V, J and clone size are those of that table, while D and trimming were read from the DNA. Here the sample has roughly 410,000 clones; about 91% occur a single time. About 1.6% of the sample is in the top ten clones.

On this clone itself: No antigen is known for it. One base away there is no much larger clone; base qualities are not given.

CDR1 SGDLS and CDR2 YYNGEE were looked up in the germline V gene. Relative to germline, V is 0 bases shorter and J is 5 bases shorter, with 8 bases between their ends. The CDR3 has 13 amino acids, counting the end cysteine and phenylalanine. The CDR3 DNA has 39 bases and is translated from base 1. Overall study results and their limits: The amount of clinical and demographic metadata varied by source and participant and was provided uncurated.

One collaborating source in Seattle enrolled patients while the patients were actively infected and followed the patients over time throughout the course of disease. The collaborating institutions used their own protocols to collect whole blood in K2EDTA tubes. For TCRbeta analysis, collaborators shipped samples as frozen whole blood, isolated PBMCs, or DNA extracted from either of those sample types. The origin of this receptor is a woman between 40 and 55 years old with COVID-19, enrolled during active disease. The sample was peripheral blood. The receptor chain draws on TRBV9 and TRBJ1-1; a tentative D call is TRBD1 (5 bases match). This receptor has the CDR3 CASSVEGWTEAFF. The nucleotide sequence is given as TGTGCCAGCAGCGTAGAGGGGTGGACTGAAGCTTTCTTT. Reference TRBV9 and TRBJ1-1 genes cover what lies past the CDR3, so the full variable domain is DSGVTQTPKHLITATGQRVTLRCSPRSGDLSVYWYQQSLDQGLQFLIQYYNGEERAKGNILERFSAQQFPDLHSELNLSSLELGDSALYFCASSVEGWTEAFFGQGTRLTVV.